These 12 T cell receptor beta chains were sequenced from one sample in a study of T-cell reconstitution after alpha-beta-depleted transplantation in children. Unique molecular identifiers were incorporated during preparation of the TCRbeta library. A single record per CDR3 protein comes from TCRdb applying MiXCR to the PCR reads. The sample comprises roughly 300,000 distinct CDR3 sequences, about a tenth of which are singletons, and 10% rests with the top ten. Sequences were derived from PBMCs from the stem cell graft donor, sampled from the stem cell graft. The receptors come from a human donor who donated a stem cell graft to a child with SCID.

The chain has TRBV7-8 and TRBJ1-5, with 8 bases matching TRBD1. The V gene's germline CDR1 is SGHVS and CDR2 FQNEAQ. This CDR3 is 15 amino acids long. Trimming cost V 4 bases and J 4 bases; bases outside gene matches: 6. The CDR3 bases are TGTGCCAGCAGCTCGGACAGGGTCGGAAATCAGCCCCAGCATTTT. This codes for CASSSDRVGNQPQHF.

The chain carries TRBV11-2 and TRBJ2-3; 8 bases are shared with TRBD2. V trimming: 2 bases; J trimming: 6 bases; junction bases outside the gene matches: 7. This CDR3 has 15 amino acids. Germline loops: CDR1 SGHAT, CDR2 FQNNGV. The DNA for the CDR3 is TGTGCCAGCAGCTTACAACGGGGGGGCCCTGATACGCAGTATTTT. As protein: CASSLQRGGPDTQYF.

This clonotype turned up a few times. V gene TRBV5-1 combines with J gene TRBJ2-1; D is unclear. Trimming removed 1 base from V and 9 bases from J, with 8 bases in between. This CDR3 contains 12 residues. The germline gives CDR1 SGHRS, CDR2 YFSETQ. The CDR3 is CASSLPDAEQFF. The CDR3 coding sequence is TGCGCCAGCAGCTTGCCGGACGCTGAGCAGTTCTTC.

This clonotype has more than one count but fewer than ten. The genes are TRBV7-8 and TRBJ2-5; D gene uncertain. This CDR3 contains 15 residues. Trimming took off 0 bases at V and 5 bases at J, with 13 bases between the two ends. Germline CDR1 reads SGHVS; CDR2 reads FQNEAQ. The CDR3 DNA sequence: TGTGCCAGCAGCTTAGCGGATGGGGTTATCGAGACCCAGTACTTC. This gives the protein CASSLADGVIETQYF.

The chain joins TRBV20-1 to TRBJ2-1, with D uncertain. V lost 5 bases to trimming and J lost 10 bases, with 15 bases between them. This CDR3 region has 12 residues. Germline CDR1 is DFQATT and CDR2 is SNEGSKA (reference sequence). CDR3: CSAPTARSEQFF. DNA for the CDR3: TGCAGTGCTCCGACTGCTAGGAGCGAGCAGTTCTTC.

There are a few counts of this clonotype. The gene calls are TRBV6-1 and TRBJ2-4; TRBD2 matches 7 bases. The germline V gene has CDR1 MNHNS and CDR2 SASEGT. V trimming: 0 bases; J trimming: 8 bases; junction bases outside the gene matches: 4. This CDR3 has 14 amino acids. CDR3 nucleotide sequence: TGTGCCAGCAGTGAAGCGGGGGGGTCCGACATTCAGTACTTC. It codes for CASSEAGGSDIQYF.

This clonotype was observed a few times. This chain links TRBV7-9 with TRBJ1-2, with D unclear. V was shortened by 5 bases and J by 0 bases, with 7 bases between the two germline ends. This CDR3 is 13 amino acids long. The germline V gene has CDR1 SEHNR and CDR2 FQNEAQ (reference sequence). In DNA, the CDR3 is TGTGCCAGCAGCGATAACTCTAACTATGGCTACACCTTC. Its protein product is CASSDNSNYGYTF.

V usage is TRBV14 and J usage is TRBJ1-3; no clear D gene. Deletions cut 10 bases from V and 0 bases from J, with 16 bases between. The CDR3 runs 15 residues. CDR1 and CDR2 from the germline V gene are SGHDN and FVKESK. The CDR3 nucleotides are TGTGCCACCTCCCCTTATCCTAGCTCTGGAAACACCATATATTTT. This sequence encodes CATSPYPSSGNTIYF.

V is TRBV12-5 and J is TRBJ2-3; 10 positions agree with TRBD1. Germline CDR1 and CDR2: LGHNT and FRNRAP. The CDR3 contains 19 residues. V lost 3 bases and J lost 4; bases outside the gene matches: 16. Written as DNA, the CDR3 is TGTGCTAGTGGTTTTGCCACAGGGGAGACAGGGGGCACACCAGATACGCAGTATTTT. Protein: CASGFATGETGGTPDTQYF.

This clonotype showed up many times. The V call is TRBV5-1, the J call TRBJ2-1; D is possibly TRBD1 (6 bases). Germline CDR1 SGHRS, CDR2 YFSETQ. V lost 0 bases to trimming and J lost 5 bases, with 12 bases between them. This CDR3 has 15 amino acids. The CDR3 spells CASSLVQGLNNEQFF. The CDR3 bases are TGCGCCAGCAGCTTGGTTCAGGGGTTAAACAATGAGCAGTTCTTC.

In its sample, this clonotype was seen a few times. A read error may account for a junction end that differs from germline. The CDR3 DNA reads TGCGCCGGTCGAGGGACGAACACCGGGGAGCTGTTTTTT. The encoded protein is CAGRGTNTGELFF. V usage is TRBV6-6 and J usage is TRBJ2-2, with TRBD2 as a possible D gene (5 bases). This CDR3 has 13 amino acids. Germline CDR1 MNHNY, CDR2 SVGAGI (reference sequence).

CDR3 in amino acids: CASSFSQDGEAEAFF. The CDR3 nucleotides are TGTGCCAGTAGTTTCTCCCAGGACGGGGAGGCTGAAGCTTTCTTT. The chain combines TRBV19 with TRBJ1-1; D call uncertain. The CDR3 has 15 residues. V was clipped by 5 bases and J by 6 bases, with 19 bases between them. Germline CDR1 is LNHDA and CDR2 is SQIVND (reference sequence).